This TCR beta chain was sequenced for a study of cytotoxic CD8 clonotypes in ibrutinib-treated CLL. Libraries were prepared by immunoSEQ multiplex PCR; TCRdb keeps only in-frame clonotypes and omits some of them. The data hold 250,000 to 350,000 clones, with about 72% observed a single time. The trim removed 0 bases at V and 6 bases at J, leaving 6 bases unmatched. Germline assignment: CDR1 SGHRS and CDR2 YFSETQ. The CDR3 has 15 residues. This clone was seen a single time. The sequenced sample was PBMCs, obtained at disease progression, from a patient treated with ibrutinib. The chain uses TRBV5-1 and TRBJ1-1; 9 bases map to TRBD1. This TCR came from a human donor with chronic lymphocytic leukemia. The CDR3 sequence: CASSLDGQGIAEAFF. As DNA, the CDR3 is TGCGCCAGCAGCTTGGACGGACAGGGGATCGCTGAAGCTTTCTTT.